Below are 24 T cell receptor beta chains sequenced from a single sample in a study of metastatic and nonmetastatic thyroid tumors. TCRdb re-called the PCR reads with MiXCR. The table has tens of thousands of clones, 4% to 5% seen once; the top ten hold 8% to 10%. No treatment of any kind had been given to any patient before thyroid surgery. The sample taken for sequencing was blood. The receptors were gathered from a female donor with papillary thyroid cancer or a benign thyroid nodule (not recorded which). Some clones in this sample may be carry-over from other donors' samples.

This clone was detected ten times or more. A single base separates this from a much larger clone, so it may be a read error. Other nucleotide sequences from this sample produce the same CDR3. The genes are TRBV12-3 or TRBV12-4 and TRBJ2-6; the D is unclear. The length of the CDR3 is 16 residues. V shed 6 bases and J shed 0 bases, with 12 bases lying between them. The CDR3, as DNA: TGTGCCAGCAGCCCCGAAACGGACTCTGGGGCCAACGTCCTGACTTTC. Its protein is CASSPETDSGANVLTF.

This clone has ten or more counts. The chain links TRBV3-1 to TRBJ2-7; a weak D match, TRBD2 (5 bases). Germline V gene lookup returns CDR1 LGHDT and CDR2 YNNKEL (reference sequence). The CDR3 runs 13 residues. V gave up 0 bases and J gave up 5 bases, with 8 bases separating them. The chain's CDR3 is CASSQELVDEQYF. The CDR3 bases are TGTGCCAGCAGCCAAGAACTAGTTGACGAGCAGTACTTC.

This clone was recorded at least ten times. This chain joins TRBV29-1 and TRBJ2-5; 12 bases agree with TRBD1. V shed 3 bases, J shed 4 bases, and the junction held 3 bases outside the gene matches. Per germline, CDR1 SQVTM and CDR2 ANQGSEA. This CDR3 has 14 residues. CDR3 DNA: TGCAGCGTTGAGGGGACAGGGGGCGCAGAGACCCAGTACTTC. Encoded protein: CSVEGTGGAETQYF.

This clone came up a few times. Within the sample, other DNA sequences also encode this same CDR3. The V gene is TRBV19, the J gene TRBJ1-6, with D possibly TRBD1 on 5 matching bases. V was pared by 6 bases and J by 7 bases, with 10 bases between. The CDR3 loop spans 13 amino acids. Per the germline V gene, CDR1 is LNHDA and CDR2 is SQIVND (reference sequence). The DNA of the CDR3 is TGTGCCAGTAGAGGGACGGAGAATTCACCCCTCCACTTT. Its protein product is CASRGTENSPLHF.

This clone was picked up many times. The chain combines TRBV6-1 with TRBJ2-1, with 7 bases matching TRBD2. Unmatched junction bases numbered 11, after V lost 10 bases and J lost 5 bases. The V gene's germline CDR1 is MNHNS and CDR2 SASEGT. This CDR3 is built from 14 residues. The CDR3 sequence: CATGGGRPHNEQFF. CDR3 nucleotide sequence: TGTGCCACCGGTGGCGGGAGACCCCACAATGAGCAGTTCTTC.

The sample holds many counts of this clone. J is TRBJ1-1 and V is TRBV12-3 or TRBV12-4; 8 bases line up with TRBD1. Losses at the gene ends were 3 bases for V and 0 bases for J; bases not matched to a gene: 12. The CDR3 covers 18 residues. The CDR3 protein is CASSFSRAGGRLNTEAFF. The CDR3 DNA reads as TGTGCCAGCAGTTTTAGCCGGGCAGGGGGCCGATTGAACACTGAAGCTTTCTTT.

CDR3 loop: CASSYSLGTTHEQYF. CDR3 bases: TGTGCCAGCAGTTACTCGTTGGGGACCACACACGAGCAGTACTTC. This chain joins TRBV6-5 and TRBJ2-7; D may be TRBD1 or TRBD2 (5 bases each). CDR1 is MNHEY and CDR2 is SVGAGI in the germline V gene. The CDR3 totals 15 residues. Trimming pared 0 bases from V and 5 bases from J, leaving 14 bases between.

In its sample, this clone was seen many times. This chain uses TRBV19 with TRBJ1-5; possible D gene TRBD1, 6 bases. This CDR3 has 16 amino acids. CDR1 and CDR2 from the germline V gene are LNHDA and SQIVND (reference sequence). Between the trimmed V and J ends, which lost 1 base and 6 bases, there was a span of 16 bases. CDR3 DNA sequence: TGTGCCAGTAGTATAGCGGCGCTAGGGGGAAGTCAGCCCCAGCATTTT. Translating it yields CASSIAALGGSQPQHF. Full variable domain (remainder filled in from reference TRBV19 and TRBJ1-5): DGGITQSPKYLFRKEGQNVTLSCEQNLNHDAMYWYRQDPGQGLRLIYYSQIVNDFQKGDIAEGYSVSREKKESFPLTVTSAQKNPTAFYLCASSIAALGGSQPQHFGDGTRLSIL.

This clone has at least ten counts. The chain uses TRBV5-6 and TRBJ2-7; TRBD1 is a possible D gene (7 bases). This CDR3 has 16 amino acids. Trimming stripped 1 base from V and 1 base from J, with 15 bases between. Germline CDR1 reads SGHDT; CDR2 reads YYEEEE. CDR3 sequence (DNA): TGTGCCAGCAGCTTGAACGGCGGGACAGCATCCTACGAGCAGTACTTC. Its translation is CASSLNGGTASYEQYF.

This clone occurred many times. The chain is built from TRBV20-1 and TRBJ2-3; 8 positions agree with TRBD2. From germline, CDR1 is DFQATT and CDR2 SNEGSKA (reference sequence). The CDR3 spans 17 residues. With 1 base clipped from V and 4 bases from J, the junction kept 13 bases outside the gene matches. The CDR3 loop reads CSARGAGGRFEADTQYF. The CDR3 DNA reads TGCAGTGCTAGAGGTGCGGGAGGTAGATTCGAGGCAGATACGCAGTATTTT.

This clone was found a few times. Mismatch with germline at one junction end may stem from a read error. This chain links TRBV10-3 with TRBJ2-7, with D unresolved. Germline loops: CDR1 ENHRY, CDR2 SYGVKD. The CDR3 totals 13 residues. The CDR3 DNA sequence: TGTACCATCAGTGAGTCGTTAGGTAACGAGCAGTACTTC. This encodes CTISESLGNEQYF.

Ten or more counts support this clone. This may arise from a read error, as a much more abundant clone is one base away. DNA for the CDR3: TGTACCACCAGTGACCAGCGGGAGATAGGGGAGCTGTTTTTT. Protein sequence: CTTSDQREIGELFF. This rearrangement joins TRBV24-1 to TRBJ2-2; 8 nucleotides line up with TRBD2. The CDR3 covers 14 residues. Germline values: CDR1 KGHDR, CDR2 SFDVKD.

The sample holds many counts of this clone. The chain combines TRBV6-5 with TRBJ2-7, with TRBD1 as a possible D gene (5 bases). The length of the CDR3 is 13 residues. CDR1 is MNHEY and CDR2 is SVGAGI in the germline V gene. Deletions cut 0 bases from V and 6 bases from J, with 9 bases between. The CDR3 region is CASSYSGLGEQYF. The CDR3 nucleotides are TGTGCCAGCAGTTACTCGGGGCTCGGCGAGCAGTACTTC.

A remark on this clone: This may be a read error, as it is one base from a much larger clone. The chain has TRBV5-1 and TRBJ2-4; 10 nucleotides line up with TRBD1. V gave up 2 bases and J gave up 8 bases; unmatched junction bases: 4. Germline V gene sequence: CDR1 SGHRS, CDR2 YFSETQ. This CDR3 spans 14 amino acids. Here the CDR3 reads CASSLGDRGDIQYF. DNA of the CDR3: TGCGCCAGCAGCTTAGGGGACAGGGGTGACATTCAGTACTTC.

The chain joins TRBV27 to TRBJ2-7, with D unclear. Per germline, CDR1 MNHEY and CDR2 SMNVEV (reference sequence). The CDR3 contains 13 residues. Between the trimmed V and J ends, which lost 6 bases and 2 bases, there was a span of 11 bases. The CDR3 DNA sequence: TGTGCCAGCAGCTCGGTGATCGCCTACGAGCAGTACTTC. This codes for CASSSVIAYEQYF.

This clone was seen at least ten times. The gene calls are TRBV6-1 and TRBJ1-2, with D unresolved. Looked up from germline, CDR1 is MNHNS and CDR2 is SASEGT. This CDR3 spans 12 amino acids. V lost 11 bases and J lost 0, with 10 bases in between. CDR3 protein: CAGYTANYGYTF. The CDR3 DNA follows: TGTGCCGGATATACAGCTAACTATGGCTACACCTTC.

This clone appeared many times. V usage is TRBV2 and J usage is TRBJ2-5; D ambiguous. Germline V gene sequence: CDR1 SNHLY, CDR2 FYNNEI. This CDR3 is 15 amino acids long. V lost 1 base and J 3 bases, leaving 12 bases between the germline ends. DNA of the CDR3: TGTGCCAGCAGTGAAGACCGGACCACCAAAGAGACCCAGTACTTC. Amino acid sequence: CASSEDRTTKETQYF.

This clone was picked up many times. A read error is possible here, since a much larger clone lies one base away. Other DNA sequences within the sample encode an identical CDR3. The chain couples TRBV12-3 or TRBV12-4 to TRBJ1-1; D is uncertain. The CDR3 runs to 14 residues. In DNA form, the CDR3 reads TGTGCCAGCAGTTTAGTCGGCAAAAGCTCTGAGGCTTTCTTT. This sequence encodes CASSLVGKSSEAFF.

The V and J genes are TRBV18 and TRBJ1-2, with TRBD1 as a possible D gene (6 bases). The germline V and J ends were trimmed by 2 bases and 0 bases, with 7 bases remaining between them. The CDR3 has 14 amino acids. Germline CDR1 reads KGHSH; CDR2 reads LQKENI. The CDR3 sequence is CASSPGQTNYGYTF. The CDR3 DNA reads as TGTGCCAGCTCACCAGGACAGACTAACTATGGCTACACCTTC.

The chain is built from TRBV27 and TRBJ2-1, with 7 bases matching TRBD2. The CDR3 has 15 amino acids. Germline V CDR1 and CDR2: MNHEY, SMNVEV (reference sequence). V was clipped by 2 bases and J by 8 bases; unmatched bases: 9. The CDR3 DNA reads TGTGCCAGCAGTTTACGACTAGCCCGTTCTCATGAGCAGTTCTTC. Its protein is CASSLRLARSHEQFF.

This clone was observed a few times. The CDR3 DNA reads TGTGCCAGTAGTGAAGGGACAGGGGTCGAGCAGTACTTC. It codes for CASSEGTGVEQYF. The chain uses TRBV19 and TRBJ2-7, with 10 positions matching TRBD1. The CDR3 is 13 amino acids. The V gene end was trimmed by 5 bases and the J gene end by 6 bases; junction bases not matched to a gene: 4. Germline CDR1 LNHDA, CDR2 SQIVND (reference sequence).

This clone is medium-sized in the sample. CDR3 loop: CASSAGEEADTQYF. CDR3 in DNA: TGTGCCAGCAGTGCGGGAGAGGAGGCAGATACGCAGTATTTT. The chain recombines TRBV6-1 with TRBJ2-3, with a possible D match to TRBD2 (6 bases). The V gene lost 4 bases and the J gene lost 4 bases, with 12 bases spanning the gap. The germline CDR1 and CDR2 sequences are MNHNS and SASEGT. The CDR3 extends over 14 amino acids.

In regard to this clone: The missing conserved phenylalanine or tryptophan at the end of this CDR3 makes a read error likely. The genes are TRBV20-1 and TRBJ2-1; 8 nucleotides agree with TRBD1. Per germline, CDR1 DFQATT and CDR2 SNEGSKA (reference sequence). CDR3 size: 16 residues. The J segment lost 5 bases and the V segment lost 1 base, leaving 10 bases of the junction unmatched. This CDR3 reads CSARVQGGATNNEQFL. Here the CDR3 DNA reads TGCAGTGCTAGAGTACAGGGGGGTGCGACAAACAATGAGCAGTTCCTC.

This clone has more than one count but fewer than ten. The CDR3 is CASSFRGSVGGTNEKLFF. Here the CDR3 DNA reads TGTGCCAGCAGCTTTAGGGGTTCTGTTGGTGGCACTAATGAAAAACTGTTTTTT. The V and J genes are TRBV5-5 and TRBJ1-4; a possible D gene is TRBD1 (5 bases). This CDR3 region has 18 residues. V dropped 2 bases and J dropped 2 bases, with 19 bases sitting between them. Germline values: CDR1 SGHKS, CDR2 YYEKEE (reference sequence).